Listed here are 6 T cell receptor beta chains from one sample, sequenced in a study of blood T cell repertoires in COVID-19 (TCRdb year 2020). Library prep was done by the immunoSEQ multiplex PCR assay. TCRdb provides this immuneACCESS table in a form limited to in-frame rearrangements. Some clones are lacking; in checked studies, under half of them reflect an unresolved V gene, and why the rest are absent is not known. For this sample the table gives a few hundred thousand clones, of which 70% to 90% were detected only once. The ten largest make up 0.7% to 1% of the sample. What was sequenced was peripheral blood. These receptors all stem from a young man with COVID-19, enrolled during active disease.

This chain joins TRBV6-1 and TRBJ2-7; 10 positions match TRBD1. V shed 4 bases, J shed 4 bases, and the junction held 10 bases outside the gene matches. CDR3 size: 16 residues. Germline values: CDR1 MNHNS, CDR2 SASEGT. CDR3 bases: TGTGCCAGCAGTGTCTACCGGGACAGGGGACCTTACGAGCAGTACTTC. Amino acids: CASSVYRDRGPYEQYF.

The chain joins TRBV12-5 to TRBJ1-1; D not resolved. Trimming removed 0 bases from V and 8 bases from J, with 10 bases in between. The CDR3 length is 13 residues. CDR1 and CDR2 from the germline V gene are LGHNT and FRNRAP. The CDR3 region is CASGLVPLEEAFF. The CDR3 DNA reads TGTGCTAGTGGTTTGGTACCCCTGGAGGAAGCTTTCTTT. Based on the CDR3 plus reference TRBV12-5 and TRBJ1-1, the full variable domain is DARVTQTPRHKVTEMGQEVTMRCQPILGHNTVFWYRQTMMQGLELLAYFRNRAPLDDSGMPKDRFSAEMPDATLATLKIQPSEPRDSAVYFCASGLVPLEEAFFGQGTRLTVV.

The chain combines TRBV27 with TRBJ1-1; D may be TRBD1 (5 bases). This CDR3 region has 15 residues. Per germline, CDR1 MNHEY and CDR2 SMNVEV (reference sequence). V shed 7 bases and J shed 7 bases, with 22 bases lying between them. The chain's CDR3 is CASTERLLGGNEAFF. The CDR3 nucleotides read TGTGCCAGCACCGAACGCCTGCTGGGGGGGAATGAAGCTTTCTTT.

This clone was observed a single time. The chain couples TRBV5-5 to TRBJ1-6; perhaps TRBD1 as D (5 bases). The germline CDR1 and CDR2 sequences are SGHKS and YYEKEE (reference sequence). V shed 2 bases and J shed 7 bases, with 10 bases lying between them. The CDR3 runs to 14 residues. The chain's CDR3 is CASSLGQTNSPLHF. The CDR3 DNA reads TGTGCCAGCAGCTTAGGACAAACGAATTCACCCCTCCACTTT.

CDR3 sequence (DNA): TGTGCCAGCAGTTACCAGGCCGGGAGCTCCTACAATGAGCAGTTCTTC. It is translated as CASSYQAGSSYNEQFF. This sequence joins TRBV6-5 and TRBJ2-1; D is perhaps TRBD2 (6 bases). The CDR3 consists of 16 residues. CDR1 and CDR2 from the germline V gene are MNHEY and SVGAGI. V dropped 2 bases and J dropped 0 bases, with 11 bases sitting between them.

This chain joins TRBV4-1 and TRBJ2-1; 9 bases fit TRBD1. CDR1 is MGHRA and CDR2 is YSYEKL in the germline V gene. The CDR3 has 15 amino acids. Trimming took 3 bases from V and 6 from J; bases not matched to a gene: 6. The chain's CDR3 is CASSQLGQGPNEQFF. The CDR3 DNA reads TGCGCCAGCAGCCAGTTGGGACAGGGACCCAATGAGCAGTTCTTC.